The subject of this entry is one TCR beta chain. The record originates from a study of blood T cell repertoires in COVID-19. Background on the study: Sites in the United States, Italy and Spain provided acute and convalescent COVID-19 samples. T cells, B-cell-depleted T cells, or PBMCs supplied cDNA or gDNA.

Each participant's cohort was designated according to participant-reported clinical history. The germline V gene encodes CDR1 LGHNT and CDR2 FRNRAP. The CDR3 covers 17 residues. Trimming took 5 bases from V and 3 from J; bases not matched to a gene: 9. Source study methods: How many nucleated cells were present was estimated from reference gene primer amplification. Generated by immunoSEQ multiplex PCR, the TCRdb table keeps only in-frame clones and is missing some. V and J calls plus clone size are reproduced from that table; the DNA served to infer D and trimming. The sample contains some 300,000 clones, 90% to 95% of which appear only once.

V is TRBV12-5 and J is TRBJ2-7, with 14 positions matching TRBD2. The clonotype originates from a woman in her twenties or thirties who had been exposed to COVID-19. The material sequenced was PBMCs or T cells enriched from blood (not recorded which). The CDR3 nucleotides read TGTGCTAGTGGTCAGCGATCGGGACTAGCGGGGGTCTACGAGCAGTACTTC. Protein product: CASGQRSGLAGVYEQYF.